This note documents a single TCR beta chain sequence. Its target is not known. The source of the sample is a study of cytomegalovirus exposure and HLA in healthy donors. Study summary: Inside one of the first data releases sat around 80 million unique TCRs taken from HLA-typed donors. Study-wide results and limits: Reportedly, fewer N-insertions than the approximately 600-donor mean appeared in an Asian-associated ancestry cluster in a later analysis. Evidence from a later analysis indicated that most CMV-associated TCR beta chains looked HLA-restricted.

From germline, CDR1 is MNHNS and CDR2 SASEGT. V was clipped by 1 base and J by 0 bases, with 10 bases between them. The CDR3 contains 16 residues. This PCR relied on a set of 60 Vbeta primers and 13 Jbeta primers. The repertoire was sequenced with immunoSEQ multiplex PCR; TCRdb's copy has only in-frame clones and lacks some. Of 120,000 or so clones in the sample, over 80% were seen once. Sequencing was performed on PBMCs. This receptor was obtained from a man between 25 and 39 years old in good health and CMV-seronegative. The V gene is TRBV6-1, the J gene TRBJ1-5; possibly TRBD1 for D (5 bases). DNA of the CDR3: TGTGCCAGCAGTGAAGGGGAGGGGTTTAGCAATCAGCCCCAGCATTTT. This codes for CASSEGEGFSNQPQHF.